What follows are 24 T cell receptor beta chains derived from one specimen sequenced in a study of T cell responses to AZD1222 COVID-19 vaccine. Assay: immunoSEQ multiplex PCR; the TCRdb copy retains only in-frame clones and omits some. The data show roughly 100,000 clones, less than 95% seen once. The sequences come from peripheral blood, collected on day 0 of AZD1222 vaccination. All receptors derive from an adult in good health.

As concerns this clone: This specimen includes other DNA sequences encoding the same CDR3. This CDR3 reads CASRGTEAFF. In nucleotides, the CDR3 is TGTGCCAGCAGAGGGACTGAAGCTTTCTTT. The chain carries TRBV2 and TRBJ1-1; D is ambiguous. Trimming left V 6 bases short and J 5 bases short, with 4 bases between. CDR1 and CDR2 (germline): SNHLY, FYNNEI. The CDR3 is 10 amino acids.

The chain uses TRBV7-9 and TRBJ2-5; 7 bases agree with TRBD1. The CDR3 has 16 amino acids. The J segment lost 6 bases and the V segment lost 5 bases, leaving 15 bases of the junction unmatched. Germline CDR1 reads SEHNR; CDR2 reads FQNEAQ (reference sequence). This CDR3 is CASSPDDTGVGKTQYF. The CDR3 DNA is TGTGCCAGCAGCCCAGACGATACAGGGGTAGGAAAGACCCAGTACTTC. Full variable domain (remainder filled in from reference TRBV7-9 and TRBJ2-5): DTGVSQNPRHKITKRGQNVTFRCDPISEHNRLYWYRQTLGQGPEFLTYFQNEAQLEKSRLLSDRFSAERPKGSFSTLEIQRTEQGDSAMYLCASSPDDTGVGKTQYFGPGTRLLVL.

This rearrangement joins TRBV6-5 to TRBJ1-2, with D possibly TRBD1 on 6 matching bases. V gave up 7 bases and J gave up 8 bases, with 11 bases separating them. Germline V gives CDR1 MNHEY, CDR2 SVGAGI. CDR3 length equals 11 residues. CDR3 in DNA: TGTGCCAGCACCTCAGGGGCCGGCTACACCTTC. It translates to CASTSGAGYTF.

The chain has TRBV6-5 and TRBJ1-2; tentatively, D is TRBD1 (6 bases). The germline CDR1 and CDR2 sequences are MNHEY and SVGAGI. The CDR3 consists of 13 residues. V was trimmed by 6 bases and J by 3 bases, leaving 11 bases between them. Here the CDR3 reads CASSGTLDYGYTF. DNA for the CDR3: TGTGCCAGCAGCGGGACACTCGACTATGGCTACACCTTC.

This chain links TRBV5-1 with TRBJ2-1; no reliable D call. Germline assignment: CDR1 SGHRS and CDR2 YFSETQ. The V end was cut by 4 bases, the J end by 8 bases, with 10 bases between. CDR3 length: 12 amino acids. The CDR3: CASSTNYYEQFF. The CDR3 nucleotides are TGCGCCAGCAGCACAAACTATTATGAGCAGTTCTTC.

The chain combines TRBV23-1 with TRBJ1-6; D not certain. TRBV23-1 is classed as an ORF, of uncertain function. The CDR3 totals 14 residues. V gave up 4 bases and J gave up 8 bases, with 12 bases separating them. The CDR3 sequence is CASSRTAVDSPLHF. In nucleotides, the CDR3 is TGCGCCAGCAGTCGTACAGCCGTAGATTCACCCCTCCACTTT.

This clone showed up just once. The chain uses TRBV28 and TRBJ1-1; 8 bases agree with TRBD1. Trimming at V came to 6 bases and at J to 1 base, leaving 13 bases not matched to a gene. This CDR3 region has 17 residues. Germline assignment: CDR1 MDHEN and CDR2 SYDVKM. CDR3 sequence reads: CASSLGSQGARNTEAFF. The CDR3 DNA reads TGTGCCAGCAGCCTTGGATCGCAGGGGGCGAGGAACACTGAAGCTTTCTTT.

The rearrangement uses TRBV14 and TRBJ2-2; 7 positions agree with TRBD1. The CDR3 runs 16 residues. V lost 0 bases, J lost 4 bases, and 5 bases stayed unmatched. Per germline, CDR1 SGHDN and CDR2 FVKESK. CDR3 amino acids: CASSQDRDRFTGELFF. DNA of the CDR3: TGTGCCAGCAGCCAAGACAGGGACAGATTCACCGGGGAGCTGTTTTTT.

Comments on this clone: The junction does not match germline at one end; this may be a read error. The chain employs TRBV7-9 and TRBJ1-1; D not resolved. This CDR3 region has 13 residues. Looked up from germline, CDR1 is SEHNR and CDR2 is FQNEAQ (reference sequence). Here the CDR3 reads CASRLGRSTEAFF. The DNA of the CDR3 is TGTGCCAGCAGGTTAGGCAGGAGCACTGAAGCTTTCTTT.

V and J are TRBV27 and TRBJ2-7; 8 bases are shared with TRBD1. CDR1 and CDR2 from the germline V gene are MNHEY and SMNVEV (reference sequence). The CDR3 covers 13 residues. The junction had 2 bases not matched to a gene; V was cut back by 5 bases and J by 2 bases. This CDR3 is CASSQQGAYEQYF. Here the CDR3 DNA reads TGTGCCAGCAGTCAACAGGGGGCCTACGAGCAGTACTTC.

The chain recombines TRBV15 with TRBJ1-5, with D possibly matching TRBD1 (6 bases). The V gene's germline CDR1 is LNHNV and CDR2 YYDKDF (reference sequence). The CDR3 has 14 amino acids. V lost 1 base and J 5 bases, leaving 9 bases between the germline ends. The CDR3 reads CATSRVQGYQPQHF. The CDR3, as DNA: TGTGCCACCAGCAGAGTACAGGGTTATCAGCCCCAGCATTTT.

The genes are TRBV7-8 and TRBJ1-5, with 10 bases that match TRBD1. This CDR3 is 15 amino acids long. Germline CDR1 and CDR2: SGHVS and FQNEAQ. Unmatched junction bases numbered 9, after V lost 6 bases and J lost 7 bases. CDR3 residues: CASRRTGGIRQPQHF. CDR3 DNA: TGTGCCAGCAGACGGACAGGGGGAATTAGGCAGCCCCAGCATTTT.

The V gene is TRBV5-4, the J gene TRBJ1-6, with D uncertain. The CDR3 is 18 amino acids. Germline loops: CDR1 SGHNT, CDR2 YYREEE (reference sequence). V dropped 0 bases and J dropped 3 bases, with 16 bases sitting between them. This chain's CDR3 is CASSLAERTELYNSPLHF. The CDR3 bases are TGTGCCAGCAGCTTGGCCGAACGTACAGAACTCTATAATTCACCCCTCCACTTT.

V is TRBV28 and J is TRBJ2-7; D not resolved. Between the trimmed V and J ends, which lost 3 bases and 3 bases, there was a span of 3 bases. Germline V gives CDR1 MDHEN, CDR2 SYDVKM. The CDR3 sequence is 11 residues long. CDR3 nucleotide sequence: TGTGCCAGCAGTTTCGGCTACGAGCAGTACTTC. It specifies CASSFGYEQYF.

The chain joins TRBV13 to TRBJ2-6, with TRBD2 identical over 7 bases. Looked up from germline, CDR1 is PRHDT and CDR2 is FYEKMQ (reference sequence). V trimming: 5 bases; J trimming: 0 bases; junction bases outside the gene matches: 4. The CDR3 is 16 amino acids. The DNA of the CDR3 is TGTGCCAGCAGCCCTGGGGGGGGCTCTGGGGCCAACGTCCTGACTTTC. Translation: CASSPGGGSGANVLTF.

This rearrangement joins TRBV25-1 to TRBJ2-1; D gene ambiguous. The CDR3 consists of 11 residues. V lost 6 bases to trimming and J lost 8 bases, with 8 bases between them. Germline lookup yields CDR1 MGHDK and CDR2 SYGVNS. DNA of the CDR3: TGTGCCAGCAGAGTCGCGCATGAGCAGTTCTTC. It codes for CASRVAHEQFF.

The rearrangement uses TRBV11-2 and TRBJ1-4; unclear D gene. This CDR3 is 17 amino acids long. The germline gives CDR1 SGHAT, CDR2 FQNNGV. V was shortened by 0 bases and J by 0 bases, with 11 bases between the two germline ends. CDR3 sequence: CASSLDPRVATNEKLFF. CDR3 nucleotide sequence: TGTGCCAGCAGCTTAGATCCCAGAGTTGCAACTAATGAAAAACTGTTTTTT.

This sequence joins TRBV6-6 and TRBJ2-7; D gene uncertain. The CDR3 loop spans 13 amino acids. Trimming left V 8 bases short and J 6 bases short, with 17 bases between. CDR1 MNHNY and CDR2 SVGAGI come from the germline V gene (reference sequence). The CDR3 bases are TGTGCCAGCGGACCTCCCGGTGTCGGCGAGCAGTACTTC. This sequence encodes CASGPPGVGEQYF.

This chain uses TRBV2 with TRBJ1-1; TRBD1 might be the D (5 bases). The CDR3 runs 16 residues. Germline CDR1 and CDR2: SNHLY and FYNNEI. Trimming removed 3 bases from V and 0 bases from J, with 14 bases in between. CDR3 amino acids: CASSEVGVTVNTEAFF. For the CDR3, the DNA is TGTGCCAGCAGTGAGGTCGGTGTGACAGTGAACACTGAAGCTTTCTTT.

This chain links TRBV12-3 or TRBV12-4 with TRBJ2-5; a possible D gene is TRBD2 (6 bases). The CDR3 is 13 amino acids. The V end lost 8 bases, the J end lost 5 bases, and 15 bases lay between the germline ends. For the CDR3, the DNA is TGTGCCAGCCGCGGGGTAGCCCGGGAGACCCAGTACTTC. Translation gives CASRGVARETQYF.

The chain has TRBV7-9 and TRBJ2-6; D remains ambiguous. The V gene lost 4 bases and the J gene lost 0 bases, with 10 bases spanning the gap. The CDR3 runs 16 residues. Germline V gene lookup returns CDR1 SEHNR and CDR2 FQNEAQ (reference sequence). The CDR3 sequence is CASSSPFGSGANVLTF. CDR3 in DNA: TGTGCCAGCAGCTCCCCCTTTGGCTCTGGGGCCAACGTCCTGACTTTC.

The chain combines TRBV6-5 with TRBJ1-1; 10 nucleotides match TRBD1. V gave up 6 bases and J gave up 4 bases; unmatched junction bases: 8. CDR3 length equals 15 residues. CDR1 is MNHEY and CDR2 is SVGAGI in the germline V gene. The CDR3 protein is CASRWDRGDSTEAFF. CDR3 coding DNA: TGTGCCAGCAGGTGGGACAGGGGCGATAGCACTGAAGCTTTCTTT.

The chain has TRBV5-6 and TRBJ1-3; D is uncertain. Looked up from germline, CDR1 is SGHDT and CDR2 is YYEEEE. The CDR3 is made up of 12 amino acids. V shed 2 bases and J shed 4 bases, with 4 bases lying between them. This CDR3 is CASSFSGNTIYF. In DNA form, the CDR3 reads TGTGCCAGCAGCTTTTCAGGAAACACCATATATTTT. The whole variable domain, remainder taken from reference TRBV5-6 and TRBJ1-3, is DAGVTQSPTHLIKTRGQQVTLRCSPKSGHDTVSWYQQALGQGPQFIFQYYEEEERQRGNFPDRFSGHQFPNYSSELNVNALLLGDSALYLCASSFSGNTIYFGEGSWLTVV.

The DNA of the CDR3 is TGCGCCAGCAGCCCCATGGACAGGTTGGGTGATAACTATGGCTACACCTTC. This gives the protein CASSPMDRLGDNYGYTF. V gene TRBV5-1 combines with J gene TRBJ1-2; 7 bases align to TRBD1. The CDR3 length is 17 residues. The germline V gene has CDR1 SGHRS and CDR2 YFSETQ. V trimming: 4 bases; J trimming: 1 base; junction bases outside the gene matches: 13. Variable domain in full (rest from reference TRBV5-1 and TRBJ1-2): KAGVTQTPRYLIKTRGQQVTLSCSPISGHRSVSWYQQTPGQGLQFLFEYFSETQRNKGNFPGRFSGRQFSNSRSEMNVSTLELGDSALYLCASSPMDRLGDNYGYTFGSGTRLTVV.